This T cell receptor beta chain was recorded in a study of T cell repertoires in cytomegalovirus infection. General study findings and limits: Identification of carriers of CMV plus the relevant HLA was achieved through cumulative public TCR beta family frequency.

The CDR3 has 14 amino acids. Trimming took off 7 bases at V and 4 bases at J, with 16 bases between the two ends. Germline V lookup: CDR1 SGHRS, CDR2 YFSETQ. Each CDR3 protein is one row after TCRdb ran MiXCR on the reads. This sample has about a million distinct CDR3 sequences, with roughly a third found just once. About this clonotype itself: Its antigen is as yet unknown.

This receptor was identified in a human donor in good health (CMV status not recorded). Some clones in this sample may be carry-over from other donors' samples. The chain joins TRBV5-1 to TRBJ2-3, with D perhaps being TRBD1 or TRBD2 (5 bases each). The sample was cultured CD8+ T cells from PBMCs, taken from culture after CMV antigen stimulation. CDR3 loop: CASRVTGTADTQYF. The CDR3 DNA reads as TGCGCCAGCCGTGTTACCGGGACCGCAGATACGCAGTATTTT.